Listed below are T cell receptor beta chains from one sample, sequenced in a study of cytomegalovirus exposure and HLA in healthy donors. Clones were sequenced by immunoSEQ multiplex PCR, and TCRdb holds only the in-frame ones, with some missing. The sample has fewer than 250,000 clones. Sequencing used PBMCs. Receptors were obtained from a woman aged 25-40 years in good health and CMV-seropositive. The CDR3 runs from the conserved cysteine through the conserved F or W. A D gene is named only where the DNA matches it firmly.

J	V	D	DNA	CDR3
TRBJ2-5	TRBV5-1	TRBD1	TGCGCCAGCAGCTTGGGGGTCGGACAGGGCGAGACCCAGTACTTC	CASSLGVGQGETQYF
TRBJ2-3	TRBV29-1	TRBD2	TGCAGCGCAGCGGGACCGAGCAGCACAGATACGCAGTATTTT	CSAAGPSSTDTQYF
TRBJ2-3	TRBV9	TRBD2	TGTGCCAGCAGCGTGTGGCGGGGGGGGAGCACAGATACGCAGTATTTT	CASSVWRGGSTDTQYF
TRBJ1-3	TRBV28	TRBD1	TGTGCCAGCAGTTTGAGGGGGGGGGACAGGCAACTCTCTGGAAACACCATATATTTT	CASSLRGGDRQLSGNTIYF
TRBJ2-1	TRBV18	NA	TGTGCCAGCTCACCACCAGAGTTAATGTACAATGAGCAGTTCTTC	CASSPPELMYNEQFF
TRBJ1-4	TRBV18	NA	TGTGCCAGCTCACCGCCGGGACTGAGTGAAAAACTGTTTTTT	CASSPPGLSEKLFF
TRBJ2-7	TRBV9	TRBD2	TGTGCCAGCAGCGCAAGACTAGCGGGAGGAGGCTACGAGCAGTACTTC	CASSARLAGGGYEQYF
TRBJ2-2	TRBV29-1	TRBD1	TGCAGCGTTCCTGACAGGGCTGGGGAGCTGTTTTTT	CSVPDRAGELFF
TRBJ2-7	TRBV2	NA	TGTGCCAGCACCCCCCAAACAGAAGGCGAGCAGTACTTC	CASTPQTEGEQYF
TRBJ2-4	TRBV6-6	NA	TGTGCCAGCAGCCCCACTAGTTCAGCCAAAAACATTCAGTACTTC	CASSPTSSAKNIQYF
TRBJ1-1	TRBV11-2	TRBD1	TGTGCCAGCAGCTTAGTCGCAGGGGGCACTGAAGCTTTCTTT	CASSLVAGGTEAFF
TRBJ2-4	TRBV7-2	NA	TGTGCCAGCAGCTTCGCAGGAGCCAAAAACATTCAGTACTTC	CASSFAGAKNIQYF
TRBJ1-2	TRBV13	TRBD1	TGTGCCAGCAGCTTTACAGGGGTGGGCGGGGGCTACACCTTC	CASSFTGVGGGYTF
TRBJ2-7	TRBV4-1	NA	TGCGCCAGCAGCCAAAGTGGGAGCTACGAGCAGTACTTC	CASSQSGSYEQYF
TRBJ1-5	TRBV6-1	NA	TGTGCCAGCAGTGTCCCAACCCGTCGGAGTAGCAATCAGCCCCAGCATTTT	CASSVPTRRSSNQPQHF
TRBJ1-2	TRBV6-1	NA	TGTGCCAGCAGTGAATTAGGAGCCTATGGCTACACCTTC	CASSELGAYGYTF
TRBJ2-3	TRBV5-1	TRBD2	TGCGCCAGCAGAGTGGACGCGGGAGCTAGCACAGATACGCAGTATTTT	CASRVDAGASTDTQYF
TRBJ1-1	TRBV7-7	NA	TGTGCCAGCAGCTTAGGGGACAATACTGAAGCTTTCTTT	CASSLGDNTEAFF
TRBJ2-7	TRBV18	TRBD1	TGTGCCAGCTCACCCGGACAGGGGGCCCACGAGCAGTACTTC	CASSPGQGAHEQYF
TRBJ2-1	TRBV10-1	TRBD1	TGCGCCAGCAGTGTGGACAGGTTATACAATGAGCAGTTCTTC	CASSVDRLYNEQFF
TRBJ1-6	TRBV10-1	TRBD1	TGCGCCAGCAGCTCCGGGACAGGGGGGAATAATTCACCCCTCCACTTT	CASSSGTGGNNSPLHF
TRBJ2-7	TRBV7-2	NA	TGTGCCAGCAGCCTGGGGGCGCGGGGGATCTACGAGCAGTACTTC	CASSLGARGIYEQYF
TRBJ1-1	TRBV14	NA	TGTGCCAGCAGCCCCCAGTGGAGGGGCTTAAGGATAGACACTGAAGCTTTCTTT	CASSPQWRGLRIDTEAFF
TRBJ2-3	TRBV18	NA	TGTGCCAGCTCCCGGATGGCGACTAGCACAGATACGCAGTATTTT	CASSRMATSTDTQYF
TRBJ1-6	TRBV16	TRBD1	TGTGCCAGCAGCACCCGGGACAGGGGGTCACCCCTCCACTTT	CASSTRDRGSPLHF
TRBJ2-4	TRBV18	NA	TGTGCCAGCTCACCGGGCTACCAAAACATTCAGTACTTC	CASSPGYQNIQYF
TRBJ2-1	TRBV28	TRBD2	TGTGCCAGCACCGTGCGCAGCGGGACTAGCGGGATCAATGAGCAGTTCTTC	CASTVRSGTSGINEQFF
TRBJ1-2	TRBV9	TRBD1	TGTGCCAGCAGCGTAGATACAGGGGGAATGCATGGCTACACCTTC	CASSVDTGGMHGYTF